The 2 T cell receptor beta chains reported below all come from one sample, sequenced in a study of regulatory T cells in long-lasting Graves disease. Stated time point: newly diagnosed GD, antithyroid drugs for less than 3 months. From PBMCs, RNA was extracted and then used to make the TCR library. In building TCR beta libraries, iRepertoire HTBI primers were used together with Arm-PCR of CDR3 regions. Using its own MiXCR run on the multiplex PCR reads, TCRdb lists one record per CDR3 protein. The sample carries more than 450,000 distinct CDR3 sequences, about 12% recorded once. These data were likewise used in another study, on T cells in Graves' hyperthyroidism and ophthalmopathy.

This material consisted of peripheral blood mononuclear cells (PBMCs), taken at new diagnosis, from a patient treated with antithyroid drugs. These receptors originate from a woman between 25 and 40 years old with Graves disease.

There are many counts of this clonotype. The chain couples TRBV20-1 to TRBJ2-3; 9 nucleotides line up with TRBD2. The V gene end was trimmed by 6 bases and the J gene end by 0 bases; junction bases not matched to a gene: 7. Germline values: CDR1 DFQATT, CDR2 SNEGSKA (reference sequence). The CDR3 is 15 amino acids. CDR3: CSATGGRASTDTQYF. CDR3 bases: TGCAGTGCCACGGGCGGGAGGGCTAGCACAGATACGCAGTATTTT.

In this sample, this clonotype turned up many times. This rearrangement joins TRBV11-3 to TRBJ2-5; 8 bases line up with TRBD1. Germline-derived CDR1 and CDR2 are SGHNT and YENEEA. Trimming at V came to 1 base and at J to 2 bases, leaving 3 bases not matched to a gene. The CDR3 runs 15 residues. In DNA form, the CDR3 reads TGTGCCAGCAGCTTAGTTTGGACAGGGCAAGAGACCCAGTACTTC. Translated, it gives CASSLVWTGQETQYF.